The clone carrying this T cell receptor beta chain has only one observation. Its antigen remains unknown. The entry originates in a study of shared clonotypes between healthy human individuals. Study-level points and caveats: Larger estimated richness was generally recorded for naive subsets relative to memory subsets. Sequencing depth was expected to influence donor clonotype sharing. A handful of donors shared about 5% of their naive CD4 clonotypes.

The V end was cut by 1 base, the J end by 4 bases, with 14 bases between. The germline V gene has CDR1 LNHDA and CDR2 SQIVND (reference sequence). CDR3 length equals 16 residues. Deep-level settings were used for running the assay. The repertoire was sequenced with immunoSEQ multiplex PCR; TCRdb's copy has only in-frame clones and lacks some. The sample includes over 850,000 clones, approximately 80% of them seen just once. The sequence came from a man between 18 and 35 years old in good health. Some clones in this sample may be carry-over from other donors' samples. Sample: memory CD4+ T cells from PBMCs. Described subset: CD45RA-negative fraction. V usage is TRBV19 and J usage is TRBJ1-5, with D perhaps TRBD1 (5 bases). The CDR3 protein is CASSIGAGRKNQPQHF. The CDR3, as DNA: TGTGCCAGTAGTATAGGGGCAGGGCGGAAGAATCAGCCCCAGCATTTT.